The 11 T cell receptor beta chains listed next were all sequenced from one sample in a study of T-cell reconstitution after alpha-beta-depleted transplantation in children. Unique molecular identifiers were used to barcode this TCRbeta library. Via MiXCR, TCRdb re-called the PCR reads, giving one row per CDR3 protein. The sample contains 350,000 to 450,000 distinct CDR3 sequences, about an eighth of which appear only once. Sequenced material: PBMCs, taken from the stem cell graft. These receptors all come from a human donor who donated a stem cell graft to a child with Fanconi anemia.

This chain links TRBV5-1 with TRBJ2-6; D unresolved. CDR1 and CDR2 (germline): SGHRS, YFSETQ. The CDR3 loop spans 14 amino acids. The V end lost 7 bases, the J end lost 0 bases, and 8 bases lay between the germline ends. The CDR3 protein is CASVPGSGANVLTF. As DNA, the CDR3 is TGCGCCAGCGTGCCGGGCTCTGGGGCCAACGTCCTGACTTTC.

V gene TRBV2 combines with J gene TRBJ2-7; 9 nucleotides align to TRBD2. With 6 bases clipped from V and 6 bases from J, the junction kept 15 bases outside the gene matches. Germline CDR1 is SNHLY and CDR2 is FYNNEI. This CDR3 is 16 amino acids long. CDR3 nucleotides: TGTGCCAGCAGCCCTCTCTTAGCGGGGGCCCCAGGCGAGCAGTACTTC. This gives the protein CASSPLLAGAPGEQYF.

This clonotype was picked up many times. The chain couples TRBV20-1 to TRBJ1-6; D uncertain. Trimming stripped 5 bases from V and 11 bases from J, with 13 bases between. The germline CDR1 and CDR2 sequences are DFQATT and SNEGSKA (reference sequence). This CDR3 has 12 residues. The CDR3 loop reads CSASNPGTPLHF. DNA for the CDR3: TGCAGTGCTTCTAATCCCGGAACACCCCTCCACTTT.

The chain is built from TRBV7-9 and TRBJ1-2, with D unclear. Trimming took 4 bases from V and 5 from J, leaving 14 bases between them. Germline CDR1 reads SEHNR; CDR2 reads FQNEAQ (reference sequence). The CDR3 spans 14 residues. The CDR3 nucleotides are TGTGCCAGCAGCTATACCGGGCCAGGATATGGCTACACCTTC. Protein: CASSYTGPGYGYTF.

The CDR3 loop reads CASSPDSNEQFF. CDR3 bases: TGTGCCAGCAGCCCTGACAGCAATGAGCAGTTCTTC. This rearrangement joins TRBV11-2 to TRBJ2-1; D is perhaps TRBD1 (5 bases). Trimming took off 5 bases at V and 6 bases at J, with 8 bases between the two ends. The CDR3 sequence is 12 residues long. CDR1 and CDR2 from the germline V gene are SGHAT and FQNNGV.

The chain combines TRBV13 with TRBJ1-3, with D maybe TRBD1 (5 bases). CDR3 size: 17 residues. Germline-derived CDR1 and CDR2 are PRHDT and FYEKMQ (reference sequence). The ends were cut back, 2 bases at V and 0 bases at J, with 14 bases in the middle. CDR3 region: CASSLMARALSGNTIYF. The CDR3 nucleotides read TGTGCCAGCAGCTTAATGGCCAGGGCGCTCTCTGGAAACACCATATATTTT.

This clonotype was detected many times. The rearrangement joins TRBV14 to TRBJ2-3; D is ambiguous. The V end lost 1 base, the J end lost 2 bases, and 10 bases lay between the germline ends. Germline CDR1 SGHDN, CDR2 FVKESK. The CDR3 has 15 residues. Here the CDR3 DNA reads TGTGCCAGCAGCCAAGGAGTCCATCCCACAGATACGCAGTATTTT. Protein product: CASSQGVHPTDTQYF. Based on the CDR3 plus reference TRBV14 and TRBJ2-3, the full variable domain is EAGVTQFPSHSVIEKGQTVTLRCDPISGHDNLYWYRRVMGKEIKFLLHFVKESKQDESGMPNNRFLAERTGGTYSTLKVQPAELEDSGVYFCASSQGVHPTDTQYFGPGTRLTVL.

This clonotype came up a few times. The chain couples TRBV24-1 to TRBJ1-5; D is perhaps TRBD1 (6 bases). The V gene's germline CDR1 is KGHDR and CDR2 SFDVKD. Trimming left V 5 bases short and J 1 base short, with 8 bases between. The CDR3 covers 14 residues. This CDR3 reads CATSVRGSNQPQHF. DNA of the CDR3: TGTGCCACCAGTGTCAGGGGCAGCAATCAGCCCCAGCATTTT.

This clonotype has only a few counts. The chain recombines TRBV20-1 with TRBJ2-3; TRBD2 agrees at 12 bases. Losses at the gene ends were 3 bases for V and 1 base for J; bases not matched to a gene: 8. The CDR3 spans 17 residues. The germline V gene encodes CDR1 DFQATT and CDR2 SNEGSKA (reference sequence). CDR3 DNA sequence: TGCAGTGCTAGGGATCTAGCGGGGGGGACGGGCACAGATACGCAGTATTTT. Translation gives CSARDLAGGTGTDTQYF.

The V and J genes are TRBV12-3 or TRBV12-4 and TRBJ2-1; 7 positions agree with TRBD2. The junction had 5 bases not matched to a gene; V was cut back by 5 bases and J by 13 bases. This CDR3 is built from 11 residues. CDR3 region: CASSLRDYQFF. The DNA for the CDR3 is TGTGCCAGCAGTCTCCGGGACTATCAGTTCTTC.

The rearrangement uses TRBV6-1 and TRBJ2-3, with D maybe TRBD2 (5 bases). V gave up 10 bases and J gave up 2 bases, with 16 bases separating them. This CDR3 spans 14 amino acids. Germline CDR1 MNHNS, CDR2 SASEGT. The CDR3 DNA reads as TGTGCCACCCAAGGACGGGGAACCACAGATACGCAGTATTTT. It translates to CATQGRGTTDTQYF.